This TCR beta chain was identified in a study of T cells in localized non-small cell lung cancer (dated by TCRdb to 2019 to 2021). Context from the whole study: Comparing tumors with uninvolved tumor-adjacent lungs, the study looked at the T cell repertoires of roughly 250 patients with early-stage NSCLC. Of the NSCLC patients, roughly 130 were male and 107 were female, and the mean age was roughly 61 years. The cohort consisted of roughly 240 treatment-naive NSCLC patients whose localized lung tumors had been resected. Broad study findings and their caveats: Multi-region tumor sequencing was not performed, so intratumor heterogeneity could not be excluded. Of the top 100 tumor clones, a median of approximately 60 were detected in paired uninvolved adjacent lung; around 27 were also among that lung's top 100. Because the study design was exploratory, TCR variables were selected using unadjusted p-values without false-discovery rate correction. Uninvolved tumor-adjacent lung showed the highest T cell clonality, higher than tumor, which suggests more focused antigenic responses in the uninvolved tumor-adjacent lung. Higher blood T cell density associated with longer overall survival, while higher adjacent-lung clonality associated with shorter survival.

TCR beta CDR3 regions were sequenced from DNA using the immunoSEQ Assay. The original methods were these. T cell density was computed as TCR beta template counts normalized to usable DNA estimated by amplifying housekeeping genes. The preseqR package was used to estimate richness by extrapolating to 400,000 templates for PBMC samples and to 120,000 templates for tissue samples. Clonality was calculated as one minus Pielou's evenness. Tissue-enriched TCRs were identified through differential abundance testing performed on productive amino-acid clonotypes, with a minimum total count of 5 and an alpha of 0.1. The Jaccard Index and the Morisita Overlap Index were used to measure how much the repertoires overlapped between compartments. TCR beta CDR3s were clustered by GLIPH together with public tetramer-defined viral CDR3s, and at least three viral sequences plus V-gene enrichment were required for viral motifs. TCRdb's version of the immuneACCESS table is confined to in-frame rearrangements and falls short of the full clone set. An unresolved V gene accounts for under half of the shortfall where checked; the remainder is of unknown origin. V, J and clone size are taken as reported in that table, and D and trimming were inferred from the DNA itself. The sample table shows under 60,000 clones, and roughly 90% are seen once. Jointly, the top ten make up 18% of the sample.

At diagnosis, tumor, uninvolved tumor-adjacent lung and peripheral blood were collected and then preserved as a mix of FFPE and fresh-frozen material. Blood samples were analyzed as peripheral blood mononuclear cells for TCR repertoire profiling. As to this clone: Its target antigen remains unknown. Nothing much larger sits one base from this clone, and base qualities are not available.

V loses 5 bases of germline sequence and J loses 2 bases, and the interval between the two ends is 10 bases. From the cysteine up to the phenylalanine, the CDR3 has a length of 14 residues. Just the 42-base CDR3 DNA is kept, in frame starting at base 1. Sequences SEHNR (CDR1) and FQNEAQ (CDR2) are obtained from the germline V gene (reference sequence). The receptor was derived from a male donor aged 60 or over with stage III squamous cell lung carcinoma. Here the chain combines TRBV7-9 and TRBJ2-1; the D assignment is uncertain and may be TRBD1 or TRBD2, with 5 bases supporting each. Sequences were derived from peripheral blood, sampled before any cancer treatment. The CDR3 corresponds to CASSPPGPYNEQFF. The nucleotide sequence is TGTGCCAGCAGCCCTCCGGGACCCTACAATGAGCAGTTCTTC.